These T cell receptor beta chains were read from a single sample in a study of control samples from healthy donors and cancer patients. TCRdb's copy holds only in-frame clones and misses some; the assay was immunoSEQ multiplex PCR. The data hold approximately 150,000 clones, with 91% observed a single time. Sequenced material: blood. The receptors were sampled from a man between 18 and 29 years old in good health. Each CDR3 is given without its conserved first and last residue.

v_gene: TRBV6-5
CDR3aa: ASSYGTSNQPQH

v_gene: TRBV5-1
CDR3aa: ASSPGTSGRDTQY

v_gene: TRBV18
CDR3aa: ASSPGGSMDTQY

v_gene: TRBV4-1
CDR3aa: ASSPLWEDNQPQH

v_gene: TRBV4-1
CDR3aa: ASSQVAREMGTQY

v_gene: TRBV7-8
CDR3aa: ASSSWGTGELF

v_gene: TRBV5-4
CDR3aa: ASSLALGADTGELF

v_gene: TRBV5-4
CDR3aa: ASSLGQYTEAF

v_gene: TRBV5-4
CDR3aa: ASSLSSGGRYEQY

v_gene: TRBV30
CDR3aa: ASGWAMNTEAF

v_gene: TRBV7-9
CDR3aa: ASSTTGTFSYNEQF

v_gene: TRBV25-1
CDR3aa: ASSALAGGLNEQF

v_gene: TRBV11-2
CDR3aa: ASSLLAGLQETQY